The clone carrying this T cell receptor beta chain was detected once. What it binds is not known. This sample stems from a study of shared clonotypes between healthy human individuals. The assay was carried out at the deep level. Genomic DNA belonging to each subset was distributed in equal measure over several immunoSEQ plates. Sequencing used immunoSEQ multiplex PCR; TCRdb keeps in-frame clones, though not all of them. This sample yields more than 400,000 clones, of which almost 97% are seen a single time; 0.05% to 0.07% belongs to the top ten. Between the trimmed V and J ends, which lost 5 bases and 3 bases, there was a span of 10 bases. Germline V CDR1 and CDR2: SEHNR, FQNEAQ (reference sequence). The CDR3 is 13 residues long. Whole-study results and caveats: Though the depth was large, rarefaction showed that sorted-subset sequencing was incomplete.

The source material was naive CD4+ T cells sorted from blood. Indicated subset: CD45RA+ positively selected. The sequence was obtained from a woman under 40 in good health. The chain carries TRBV7-9 and TRBJ1-1; D is perhaps TRBD1 (6 bases). In DNA, the CDR3 is TGTGCCAGCAGCCCCCGGACAGACACTGAAGCTTTCTTT. Its protein product is CASSPRTDTEAFF.